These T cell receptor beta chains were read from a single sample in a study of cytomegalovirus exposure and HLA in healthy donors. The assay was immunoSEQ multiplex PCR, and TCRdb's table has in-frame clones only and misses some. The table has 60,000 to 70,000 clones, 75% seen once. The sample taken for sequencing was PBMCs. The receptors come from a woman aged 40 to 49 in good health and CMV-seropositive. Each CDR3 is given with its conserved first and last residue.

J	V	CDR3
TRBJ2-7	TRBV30	CAWSTGGEQYF
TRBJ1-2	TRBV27	CASSPRTDFNYGYTF
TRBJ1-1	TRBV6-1	CASTLTGIRTEAFF
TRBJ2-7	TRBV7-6	CASSLTSGSYEQYF
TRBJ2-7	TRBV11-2	CASSEGTTPYEQYF
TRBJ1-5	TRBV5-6	CASSLGGGGPNQPQHF
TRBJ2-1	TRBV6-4	CASSSGGANEQFF
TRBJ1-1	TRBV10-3	CAISPTGWGAFF
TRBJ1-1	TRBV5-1	CASSVDSASTEAFF
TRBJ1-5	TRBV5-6	CASSLAGGDQPQHF
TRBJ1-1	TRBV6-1	CASSDYPGGNTEAFF
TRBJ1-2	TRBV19	CASSIPPLTENYGYTF
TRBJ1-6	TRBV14	CASSQGGASPLHF
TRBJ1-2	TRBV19	CASSGTGVPYGYTF
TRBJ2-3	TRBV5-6	CASGLGGVLTSTDTQYF
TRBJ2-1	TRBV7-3	CASSFGTSGGLAYNEQFF
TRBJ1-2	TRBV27	CASSLTGQGYGYTF
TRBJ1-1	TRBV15	CATRRDRGDTEAFF
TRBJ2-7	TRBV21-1	CASSKSPTPLAGATFSYEQYF
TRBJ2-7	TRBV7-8	CASSPSSAAYEQYF
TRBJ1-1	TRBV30	CAWSVTGHTEAFF
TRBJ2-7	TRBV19	CASSRRDRSYEQYF
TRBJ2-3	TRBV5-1	CASSLGQGTRASTDTQYF
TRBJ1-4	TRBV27	CASTSGRREGKLFF
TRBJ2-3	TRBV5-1	CASAGQGRTDTQYF
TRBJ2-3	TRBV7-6	CASSLALLADTTDTQYF
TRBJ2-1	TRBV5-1	CASSFNFGQGQFF
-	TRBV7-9	CASSSPRDSSYEQYF
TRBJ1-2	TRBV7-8	CASSLGGVRGGYGYTF
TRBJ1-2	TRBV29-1	CSVEGQNYGYTF
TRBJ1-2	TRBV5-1	CASSLADRLSGYTF
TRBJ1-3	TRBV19	CASSILGDKPGNTIYF